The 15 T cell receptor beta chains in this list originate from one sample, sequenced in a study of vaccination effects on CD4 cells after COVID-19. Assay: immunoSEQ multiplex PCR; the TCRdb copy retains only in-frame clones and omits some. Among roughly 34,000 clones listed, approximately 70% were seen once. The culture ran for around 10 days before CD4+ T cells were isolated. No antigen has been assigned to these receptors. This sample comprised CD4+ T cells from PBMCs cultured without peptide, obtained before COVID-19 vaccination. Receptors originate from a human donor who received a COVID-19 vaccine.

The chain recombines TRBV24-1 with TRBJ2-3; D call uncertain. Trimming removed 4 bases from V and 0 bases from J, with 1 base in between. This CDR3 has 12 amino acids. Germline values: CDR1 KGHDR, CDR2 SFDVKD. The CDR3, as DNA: TGTGCCACCAGTGAAAGCACAGATACGCAGTATTTT. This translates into CATSESTDTQYF.

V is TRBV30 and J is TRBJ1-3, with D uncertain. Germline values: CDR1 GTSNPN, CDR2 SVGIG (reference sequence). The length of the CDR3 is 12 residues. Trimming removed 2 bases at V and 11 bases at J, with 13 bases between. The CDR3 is CAWSPPPASIYF. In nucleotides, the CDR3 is TGTGCCTGGAGTCCCCCCCCTGCGTCCATATATTTT.

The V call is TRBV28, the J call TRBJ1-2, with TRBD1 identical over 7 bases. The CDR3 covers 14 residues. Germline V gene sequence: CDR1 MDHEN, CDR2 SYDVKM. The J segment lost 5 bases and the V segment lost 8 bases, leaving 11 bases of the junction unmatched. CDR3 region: CASVRGAGGYGYTF. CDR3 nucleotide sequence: TGTGCCAGCGTACGGGGGGCAGGGGGATATGGCTACACCTTC.

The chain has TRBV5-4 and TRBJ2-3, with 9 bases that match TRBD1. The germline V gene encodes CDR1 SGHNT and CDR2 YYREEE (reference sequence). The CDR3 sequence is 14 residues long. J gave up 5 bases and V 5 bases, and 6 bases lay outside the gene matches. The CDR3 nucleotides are TGTGCCAGCAGTACACAGGGGGCGGGAGATACGCAGTATTTT. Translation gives CASSTQGAGDTQYF.

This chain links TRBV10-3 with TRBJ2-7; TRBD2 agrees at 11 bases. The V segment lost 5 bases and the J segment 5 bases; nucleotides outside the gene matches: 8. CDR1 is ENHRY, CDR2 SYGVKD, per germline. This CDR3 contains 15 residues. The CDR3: CAISPTSGSTHEQYF. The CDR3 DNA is TGTGCCATCAGTCCCACTAGCGGGAGTACGCACGAGCAGTACTTC.

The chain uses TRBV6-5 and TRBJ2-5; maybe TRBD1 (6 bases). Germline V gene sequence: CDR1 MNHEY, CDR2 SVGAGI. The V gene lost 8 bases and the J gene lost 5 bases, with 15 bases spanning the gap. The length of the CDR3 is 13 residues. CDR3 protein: CASDSQGSETQYF. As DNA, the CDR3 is TGTGCCAGCGACTCACAGGGTTCGGAGACCCAGTACTTC.

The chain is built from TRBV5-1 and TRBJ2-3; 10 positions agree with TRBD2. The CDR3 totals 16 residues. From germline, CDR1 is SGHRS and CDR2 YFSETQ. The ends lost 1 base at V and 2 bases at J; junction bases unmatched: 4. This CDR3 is CASSLTSGTYTDTQYF. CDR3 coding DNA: TGCGCCAGCAGCTTGACTAGCGGGACTTACACAGATACGCAGTATTTT.

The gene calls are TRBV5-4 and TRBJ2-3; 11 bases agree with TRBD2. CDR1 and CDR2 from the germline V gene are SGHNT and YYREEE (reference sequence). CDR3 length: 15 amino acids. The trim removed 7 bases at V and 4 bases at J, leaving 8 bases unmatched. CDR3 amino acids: CASAKTSGVSDTQYF. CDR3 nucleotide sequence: TGTGCCAGCGCAAAGACTAGCGGGGTTTCAGATACGCAGTATTTT.

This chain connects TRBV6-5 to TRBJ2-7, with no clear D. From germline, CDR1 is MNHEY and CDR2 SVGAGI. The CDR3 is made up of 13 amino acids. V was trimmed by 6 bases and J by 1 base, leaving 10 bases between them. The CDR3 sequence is CASSLRSSYEQYF. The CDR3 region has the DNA TGTGCCAGCAGCCTCCGGAGTTCCTACGAGCAGTACTTC.

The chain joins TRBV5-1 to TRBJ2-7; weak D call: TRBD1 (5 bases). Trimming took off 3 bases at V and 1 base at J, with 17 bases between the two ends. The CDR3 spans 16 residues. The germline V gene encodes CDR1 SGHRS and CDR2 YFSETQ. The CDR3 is CASSSRGEGYSYEQYF. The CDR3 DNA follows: TGCGCCAGCAGCTCTAGGGGTGAAGGCTATTCCTACGAGCAGTACTTC.

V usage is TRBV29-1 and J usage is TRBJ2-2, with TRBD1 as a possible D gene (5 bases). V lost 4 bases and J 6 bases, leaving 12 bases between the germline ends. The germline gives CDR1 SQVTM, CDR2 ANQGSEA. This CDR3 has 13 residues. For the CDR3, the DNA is TGCAGCGTTGCACCGACAGTGGCCGGGGAGCTGTTTTTT. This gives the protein CSVAPTVAGELFF.

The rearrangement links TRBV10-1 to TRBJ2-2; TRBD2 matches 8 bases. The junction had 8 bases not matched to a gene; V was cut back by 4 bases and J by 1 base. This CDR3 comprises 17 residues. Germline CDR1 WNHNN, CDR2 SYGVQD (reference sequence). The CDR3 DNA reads TGCGCCAGCAGTGGTCGAGGGAGCGGGGGGAACACCGGGGAGCTGTTTTTT. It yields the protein CASSGRGSGGNTGELFF.

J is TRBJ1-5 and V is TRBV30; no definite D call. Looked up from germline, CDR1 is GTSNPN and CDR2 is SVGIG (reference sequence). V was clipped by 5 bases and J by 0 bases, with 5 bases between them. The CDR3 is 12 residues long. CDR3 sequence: CAWGYSNQPQHF. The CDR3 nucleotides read TGTGCCTGGGGGTATAGCAATCAGCCCCAGCATTTT.

CDR3 coding DNA: TGTGCCAGCAGCTCCAGTGACGGGACCAATAATGAAAAACTGTTTTTT. The encoded protein is CASSSSDGTNNEKLFF. The rearrangement links TRBV5-6 to TRBJ1-4; TRBD1 is a possible D gene (5 bases). The CDR3 totals 16 residues. Trimming shortened V by 3 bases and J by 4 bases, and 16 bases separated the two germline ends. The germline V gene encodes CDR1 SGHDT and CDR2 YYEEEE.

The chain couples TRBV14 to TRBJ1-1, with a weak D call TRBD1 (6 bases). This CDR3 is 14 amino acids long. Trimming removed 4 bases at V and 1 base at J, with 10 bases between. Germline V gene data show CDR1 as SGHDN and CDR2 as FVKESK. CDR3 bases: TGTGCCAGCAGCCCTGGGACAACGAACACTGAAGCTTTCTTT. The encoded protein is CASSPGTTNTEAFF.